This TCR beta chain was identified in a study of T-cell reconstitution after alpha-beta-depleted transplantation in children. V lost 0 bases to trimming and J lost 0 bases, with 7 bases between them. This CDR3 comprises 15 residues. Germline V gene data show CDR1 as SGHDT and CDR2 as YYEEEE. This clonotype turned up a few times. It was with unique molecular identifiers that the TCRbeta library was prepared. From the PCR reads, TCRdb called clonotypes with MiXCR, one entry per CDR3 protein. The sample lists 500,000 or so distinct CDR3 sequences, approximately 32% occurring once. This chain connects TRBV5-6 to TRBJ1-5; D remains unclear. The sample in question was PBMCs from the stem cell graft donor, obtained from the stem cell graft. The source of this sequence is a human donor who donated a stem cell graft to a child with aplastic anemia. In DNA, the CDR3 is TGTGCCAGCAGCTTGGGCAGGTTTAGCAATCAGCCCCAGCATTTT. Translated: CASSLGRFSNQPQHF.